This T cell receptor (beta chain) was sequenced in a study of blood T cell repertoires in COVID-19. Study background: The origin of the acute and convalescent COVID-19 samples was the United States, Italy and Spain.

Germline assignment: CDR1 MNHEY and CDR2 SMNVEV (reference sequence). V lost 2 bases and J 5 bases, leaving 12 bases between the germline ends. This CDR3 has 14 amino acids. Authors' processing steps: Reference gene primer amplification gave estimated nucleated cell counts. Only in-frame clones appear in the TCRdb table, and some are missing; sequencing was by immunoSEQ multiplex PCR. The DNA gave D and trimming, while V, J and clone size come from that table. The table has 140,000 to 150,000 clones, over 70% seen once. The receptor's source is a woman aged 45 to 65 with acute or convalescent COVID-19. The chain couples TRBV27 to TRBJ2-5; TRBD1 is a possible D gene (6 bases). The sample consisted of peripheral blood. The CDR3 DNA is TGTGCCAGCAGTTTAGCAGGGGAGTGGGAGACCCAGTACTTC. This gives the protein CASSLAGEWETQYF.